The sequence of this T cell receptor beta chain was determined in a study of T cell responses to AZD1222 COVID-19 vaccine. The study, taken as a whole, reports: Donors in the cohort were predominantly white British and more often female, and clonal diversity was possibly underestimated. Among spike-specific TCRs, nearly half reportedly target unmutated variant regions.

Generated by immunoSEQ multiplex PCR, the TCRdb table keeps only in-frame clones and is missing some. The top ten clones hold roughly 6.3% of a sample with over 100,000 clones, under 90% of them seen once. The ends lost 6 bases at V and 3 bases at J; junction bases unmatched: 6. The CDR3 loop spans 14 amino acids. CDR1 SGHDT and CDR2 YYEEEE come from the germline V gene. The sample holds one count of this clone. The antigen remains undetermined. This TCR was sampled from an adult in good health. The starting material was peripheral blood, obtained on day 0 of AZD1222 vaccination. V usage is TRBV5-6 and J usage is TRBJ2-1, with 7 bases lining up with TRBD1. The CDR3: CASKGPGGYNEQFF. DNA for the CDR3: TGTGCCAGCAAGGGGCCAGGGGGCTACAATGAGCAGTTCTTC.